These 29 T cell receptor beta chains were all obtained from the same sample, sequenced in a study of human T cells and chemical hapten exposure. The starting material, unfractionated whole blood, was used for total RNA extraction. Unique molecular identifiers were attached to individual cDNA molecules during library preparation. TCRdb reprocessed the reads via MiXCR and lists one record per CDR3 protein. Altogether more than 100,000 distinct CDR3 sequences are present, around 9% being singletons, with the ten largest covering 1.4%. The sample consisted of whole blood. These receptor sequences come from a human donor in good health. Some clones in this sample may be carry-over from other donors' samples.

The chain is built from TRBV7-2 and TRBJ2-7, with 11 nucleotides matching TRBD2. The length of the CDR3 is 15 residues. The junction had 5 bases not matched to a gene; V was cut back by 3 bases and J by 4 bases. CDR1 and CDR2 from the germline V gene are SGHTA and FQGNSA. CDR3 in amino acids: CASSFIAGGRYEQYF. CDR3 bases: TGTGCCAGCAGCTTCATAGCGGGGGGGCGGTACGAGCAGTACTTC.

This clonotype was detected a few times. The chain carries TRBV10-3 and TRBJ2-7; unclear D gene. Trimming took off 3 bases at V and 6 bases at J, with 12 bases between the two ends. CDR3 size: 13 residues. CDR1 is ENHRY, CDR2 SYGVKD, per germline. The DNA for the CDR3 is TGTGCCATCAGTGAATCTCCACTCATCGAGCAGTACTTC. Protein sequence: CAISESPLIEQYF.

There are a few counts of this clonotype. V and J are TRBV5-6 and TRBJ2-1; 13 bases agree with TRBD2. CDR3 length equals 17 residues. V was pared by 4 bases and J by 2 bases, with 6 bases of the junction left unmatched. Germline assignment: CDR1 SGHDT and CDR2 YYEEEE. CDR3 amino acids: CASSLRLAGGPYNEQFF. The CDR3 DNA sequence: TGTGCCAGCAGCCTCCGACTAGCGGGGGGCCCCTACAATGAGCAGTTCTTC.

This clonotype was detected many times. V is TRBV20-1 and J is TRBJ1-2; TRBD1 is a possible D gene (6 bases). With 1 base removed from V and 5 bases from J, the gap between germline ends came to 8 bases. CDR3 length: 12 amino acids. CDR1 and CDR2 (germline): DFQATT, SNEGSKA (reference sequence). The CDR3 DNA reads TGCAGTGCTAGAGGGACAGATTATGGCTACACCTTC. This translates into CSARGTDYGYTF.

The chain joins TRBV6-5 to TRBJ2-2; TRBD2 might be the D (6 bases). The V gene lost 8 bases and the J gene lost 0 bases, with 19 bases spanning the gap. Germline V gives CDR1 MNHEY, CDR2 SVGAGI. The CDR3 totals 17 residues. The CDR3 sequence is CASAGQVLSANTGELFF. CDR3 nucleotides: TGTGCCAGCGCGGGGCAGGTCCTTTCCGCGAACACCGGGGAGCTGTTTTTT.

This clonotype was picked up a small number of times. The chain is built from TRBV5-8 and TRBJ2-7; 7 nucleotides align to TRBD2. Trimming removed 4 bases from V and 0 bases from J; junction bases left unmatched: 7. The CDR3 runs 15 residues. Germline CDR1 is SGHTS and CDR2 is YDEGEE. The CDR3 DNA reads TGTGCCAGCAGCAAGTACCTAGCGGTCTCCTACGAGCAGTACTTC. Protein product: CASSKYLAVSYEQYF.

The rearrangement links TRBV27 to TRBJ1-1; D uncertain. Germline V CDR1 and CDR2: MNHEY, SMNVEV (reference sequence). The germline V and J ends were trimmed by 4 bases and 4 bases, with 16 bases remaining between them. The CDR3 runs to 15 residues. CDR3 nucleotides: TGTGCCAGCAGTTCGGGCCTGTTAGCGACCACTGAAGCTTTCTTT. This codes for CASSSGLLATTEAFF.

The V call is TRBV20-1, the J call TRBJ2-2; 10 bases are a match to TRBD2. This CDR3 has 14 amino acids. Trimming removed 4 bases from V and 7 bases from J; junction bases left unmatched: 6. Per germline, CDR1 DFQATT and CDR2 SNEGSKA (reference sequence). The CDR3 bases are TGCAGTGCTAAAGCGGGGGGGCCCAGCGGGGAGCTGTTTTTT. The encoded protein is CSAKAGGPSGELFF.

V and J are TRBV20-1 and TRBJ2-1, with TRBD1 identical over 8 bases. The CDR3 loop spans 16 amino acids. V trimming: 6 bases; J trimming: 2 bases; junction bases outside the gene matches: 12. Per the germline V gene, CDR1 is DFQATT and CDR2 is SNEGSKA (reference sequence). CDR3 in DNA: TGCAGTGCCCAGAGACAGGGGAAGGGCACCTACAATGAGCAGTTCTTC. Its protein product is CSAQRQGKGTYNEQFF.

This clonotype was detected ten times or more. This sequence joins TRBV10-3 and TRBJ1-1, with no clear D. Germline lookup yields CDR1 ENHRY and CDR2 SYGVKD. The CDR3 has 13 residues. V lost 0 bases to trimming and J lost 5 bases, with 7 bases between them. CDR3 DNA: TGTGCCATCAGTGAGTCGATACAAACTGAAGCTTTCTTT. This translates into CAISESIQTEAFF.

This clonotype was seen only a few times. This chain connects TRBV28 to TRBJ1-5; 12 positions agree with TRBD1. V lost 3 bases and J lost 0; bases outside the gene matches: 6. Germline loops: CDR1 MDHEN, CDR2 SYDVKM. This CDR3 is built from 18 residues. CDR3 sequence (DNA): TGTGCCAGCAGTTTTGGTGGGACAGGGGGCGTTAGCAATCAGCCCCAGCATTTT. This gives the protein CASSFGGTGGVSNQPQHF.

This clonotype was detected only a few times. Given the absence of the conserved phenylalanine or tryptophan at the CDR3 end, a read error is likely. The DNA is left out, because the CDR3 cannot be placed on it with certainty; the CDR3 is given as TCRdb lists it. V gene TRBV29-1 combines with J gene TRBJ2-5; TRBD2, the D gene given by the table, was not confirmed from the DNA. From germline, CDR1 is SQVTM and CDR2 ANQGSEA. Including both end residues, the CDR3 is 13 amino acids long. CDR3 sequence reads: CSVEDPTRGGVVI.

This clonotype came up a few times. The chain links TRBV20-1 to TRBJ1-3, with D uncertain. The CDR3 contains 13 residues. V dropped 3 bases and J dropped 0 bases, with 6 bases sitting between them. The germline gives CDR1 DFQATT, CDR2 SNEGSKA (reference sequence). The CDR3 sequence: CSASVGSGNTIYF. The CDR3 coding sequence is TGCAGTGCTAGCGTGGGCTCTGGAAACACCATATATTTT.

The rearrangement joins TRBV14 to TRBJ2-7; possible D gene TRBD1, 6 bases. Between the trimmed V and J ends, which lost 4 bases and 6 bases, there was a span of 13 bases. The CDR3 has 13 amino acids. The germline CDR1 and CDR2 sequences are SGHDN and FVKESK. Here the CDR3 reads CASSPNRVGEQYF. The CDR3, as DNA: TGTGCCAGCAGCCCCAACAGGGTAGGCGAGCAGTACTTC.

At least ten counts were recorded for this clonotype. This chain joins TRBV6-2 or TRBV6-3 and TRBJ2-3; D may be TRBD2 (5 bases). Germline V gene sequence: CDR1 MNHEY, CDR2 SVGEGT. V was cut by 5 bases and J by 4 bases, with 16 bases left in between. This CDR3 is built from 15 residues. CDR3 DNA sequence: TGTGCCAGCAGTATCGGGAACAGTTTGTCAGATACGCAGTATTTT. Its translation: CASSIGNSLSDTQYF.

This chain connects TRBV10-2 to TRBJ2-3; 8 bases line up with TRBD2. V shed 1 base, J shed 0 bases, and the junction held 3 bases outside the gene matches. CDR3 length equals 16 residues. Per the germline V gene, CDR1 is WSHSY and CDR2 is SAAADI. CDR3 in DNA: TGCGCCAGCAGTGAGTTTCTAGCGGGCAGCACAGATACGCAGTATTTT. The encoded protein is CASSEFLAGSTDTQYF.

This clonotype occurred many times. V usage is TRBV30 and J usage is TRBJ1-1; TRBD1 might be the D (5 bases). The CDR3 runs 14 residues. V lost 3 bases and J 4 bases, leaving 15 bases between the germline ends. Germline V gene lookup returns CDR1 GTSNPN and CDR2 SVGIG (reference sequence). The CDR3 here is CAWSQDILGTEAFF. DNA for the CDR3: TGTGCCTGGAGCCAGGACATTCTCGGCACTGAAGCTTTCTTT.

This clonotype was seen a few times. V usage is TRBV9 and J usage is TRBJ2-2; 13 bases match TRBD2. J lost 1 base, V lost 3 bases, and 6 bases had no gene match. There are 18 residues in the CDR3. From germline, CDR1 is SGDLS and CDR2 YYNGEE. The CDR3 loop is CASSGTSGGPLNTGELFF. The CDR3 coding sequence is TGTGCCAGCAGCGGGACTAGCGGGGGCCCCTTGAACACCGGGGAGCTGTTTTTT.

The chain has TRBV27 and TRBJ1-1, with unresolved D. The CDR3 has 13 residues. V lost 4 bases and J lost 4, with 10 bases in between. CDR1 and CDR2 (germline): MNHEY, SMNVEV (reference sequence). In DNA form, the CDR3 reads TGTGCCAGCAGTTCCTTCATTAGCACTGAAGCTTTCTTT. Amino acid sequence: CASSSFISTEAFF.

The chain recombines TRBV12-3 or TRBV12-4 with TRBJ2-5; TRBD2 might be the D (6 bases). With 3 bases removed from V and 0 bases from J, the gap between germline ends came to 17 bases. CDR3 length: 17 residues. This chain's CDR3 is CASSLEGTVLYQETQYF. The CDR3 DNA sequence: TGTGCCAGCAGTTTGGAGGGGACGGTGTTGTACCAAGAGACCCAGTACTTC.

This CDR3 reads CASSTSTGGGVYGYTF. The CDR3, as DNA: TGTGCCAGCAGTACCAGCACAGGGGGGGGAGTCTATGGCTACACCTTC. The J gene is TRBJ1-2, the V gene TRBV27, with 8 bases that match TRBD1. In germline, CDR1 is MNHEY, CDR2 SMNVEV (reference sequence). Trimming at V came to 5 bases and at J to 4 bases, leaving 12 bases not matched to a gene. This CDR3 region has 16 residues.

The CDR3 region has the DNA TGTGCCAGTACCGGACGGCATAATTCACCCCTCCACTTT. Translating it yields CASTGRHNSPLHF. V usage is TRBV19 and J usage is TRBJ1-6; D call uncertain. Germline CDR1 reads LNHDA; CDR2 reads SQIVND (reference sequence). The CDR3 is 13 residues long. The V end was cut by 7 bases, the J end by 5 bases, with 9 bases between.

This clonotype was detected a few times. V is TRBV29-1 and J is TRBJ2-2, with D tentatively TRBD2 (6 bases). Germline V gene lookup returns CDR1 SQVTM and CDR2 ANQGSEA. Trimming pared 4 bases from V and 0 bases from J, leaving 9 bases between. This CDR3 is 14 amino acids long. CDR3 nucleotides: TGCAGCGTTGGGAGGGACTCGAACACCGGGGAGCTGTTTTTT. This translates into CSVGRDSNTGELFF.

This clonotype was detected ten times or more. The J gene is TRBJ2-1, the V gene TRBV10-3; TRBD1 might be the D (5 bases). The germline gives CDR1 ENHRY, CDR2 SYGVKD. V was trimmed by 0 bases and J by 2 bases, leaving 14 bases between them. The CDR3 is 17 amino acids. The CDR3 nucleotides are TGTGCCATCAGTGAGTCAATTCAGGGTACCCCCTACAATGAGCAGTTCTTC. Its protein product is CAISESIQGTPYNEQFF.

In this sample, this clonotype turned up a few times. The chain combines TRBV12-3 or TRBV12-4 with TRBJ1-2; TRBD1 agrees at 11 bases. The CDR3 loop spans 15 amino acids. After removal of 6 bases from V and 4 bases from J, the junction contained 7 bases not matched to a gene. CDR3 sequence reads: CASSPGTGGSYGYTF. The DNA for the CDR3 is TGTGCCAGCAGCCCTGGGACAGGGGGAAGCTATGGCTACACCTTC.

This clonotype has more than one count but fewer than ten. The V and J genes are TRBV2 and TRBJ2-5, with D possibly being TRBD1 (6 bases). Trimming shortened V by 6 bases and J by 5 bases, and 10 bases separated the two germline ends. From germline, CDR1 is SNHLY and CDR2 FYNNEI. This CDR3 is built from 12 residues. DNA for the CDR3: TGTGCCAGCAGGCCTAGGGGGGAGACCCAGTACTTC. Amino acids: CASRPRGETQYF.

In nucleotides, the CDR3 is TGCGCCAGCAGCGTGACAGGGGGCCCCTACAATGAGCAGTTCTTC. Its translation: CASSVTGGPYNEQFF. V gene TRBV5-1 combines with J gene TRBJ2-1; 10 bases fit TRBD1. Germline V lookup: CDR1 SGHRS, CDR2 YFSETQ. The CDR3 totals 15 residues. Unmatched junction bases numbered 3, after V lost 4 bases and J lost 2 bases.

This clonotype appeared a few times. The CDR3 loop reads CASSQYRTDTQYF. CDR3 in DNA: TGTGCCAGCAGCCAGTATCGGACAGATACGCAGTATTTT. The chain recombines TRBV14 with TRBJ2-3; D ambiguous. Looked up from germline, CDR1 is SGHDN and CDR2 is FVKESK. The CDR3 has 13 amino acids. V gave up 3 bases and J gave up 3 bases, with 7 bases separating them. Combining the CDR3 with reference TRBV14 and TRBJ2-3 gives the whole variable domain EAGVTQFPSHSVIEKGQTVTLRCDPISGHDNLYWYRRVMGKEIKFLLHFVKESKQDESGMPNNRFLAERTGGTYSTLKVQPAELEDSGVYFCASSQYRTDTQYFGPGTRLTVL.

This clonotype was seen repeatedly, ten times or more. The CDR3 here is CASSQQGGASNQPQHF. The CDR3 DNA follows: TGCGCCAGCAGCCAACAGGGGGGAGCTAGCAATCAGCCCCAGCATTTT. The chain has TRBV4-1 and TRBJ1-5, with 7 nucleotides matching TRBD1. The CDR3 runs to 16 residues. V gave up 2 bases and J gave up 0 bases; unmatched junction bases: 4. Germline lookup yields CDR1 MGHRA and CDR2 YSYEKL.